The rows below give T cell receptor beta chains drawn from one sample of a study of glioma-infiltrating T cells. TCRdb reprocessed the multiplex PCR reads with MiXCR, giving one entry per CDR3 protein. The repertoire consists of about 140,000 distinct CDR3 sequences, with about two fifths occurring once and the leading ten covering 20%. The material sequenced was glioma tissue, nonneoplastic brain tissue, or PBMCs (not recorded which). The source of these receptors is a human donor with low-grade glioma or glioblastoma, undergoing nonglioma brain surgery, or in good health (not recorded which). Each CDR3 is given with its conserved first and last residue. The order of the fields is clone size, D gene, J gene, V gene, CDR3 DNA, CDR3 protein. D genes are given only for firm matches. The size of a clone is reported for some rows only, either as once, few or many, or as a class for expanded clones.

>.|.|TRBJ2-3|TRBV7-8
TGTGCCAGCAGTCGTTGGGACTTCACAGATACGCAGTATTTT
CASSRWDFTDTQYF
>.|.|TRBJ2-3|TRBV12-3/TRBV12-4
TGTGCCAGCCGAGGGGCCAGCACACATACGCAGTATTTT
CASRGASTHTQYF
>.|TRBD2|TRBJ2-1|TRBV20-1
TGCAGTGCCAACCAACTAGCGGGATCGGACAATGAGCAGTTCTTC
CSANQLAGSDNEQFF
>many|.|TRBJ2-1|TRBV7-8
TGTGCCAGCAGCTTAGCGTCCAATGAGCAGTTCTTC
CASSLASNEQFF
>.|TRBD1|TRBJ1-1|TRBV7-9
TGTGCCAGCAGCAGCCGACAGGGGGAGAACACTGAAGCTTTCTTT
CASSSRQGENTEAFF
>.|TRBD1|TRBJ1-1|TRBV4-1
TGCGCCAGCAGCCAGCAGACAGGGGTTGACACTGAAGCTTTCTTT
CASSQQTGVDTEAFF
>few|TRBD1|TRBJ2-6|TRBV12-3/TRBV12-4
TGTGCCAGCAGTCGGACAGGTGGGGCCAACGTCCTGACTTTC
CASSRTGGANVLTF
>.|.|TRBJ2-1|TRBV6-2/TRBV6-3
TGTGCCAGCAGTTACTCGAGTGTCGGGGTCTCCTACAATGAGCAGTTCTTC
CASSYSSVGVSYNEQFF
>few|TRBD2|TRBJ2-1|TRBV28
TGTGCCAGCACCACAACCATGCGGGGAGGGGAGCAGTTCTTC
CASTTTMRGGEQFF
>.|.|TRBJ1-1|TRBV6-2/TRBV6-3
TGTGCCAGCAGTTACGCAGGGGCTGAAGCTTTCTTT
CASSYAGAEAFF
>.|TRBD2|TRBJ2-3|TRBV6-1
TGTGCCAGCAGTGAAAAGGCTAGCGGTCCTAGCACAGATACGCAGTATTTT
CASSEKASGPSTDTQYF
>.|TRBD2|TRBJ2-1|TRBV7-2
TGTGCCAGCAGCTTAATCGGGACTAGCGGGAGCCAGCAGTTCTTC
CASSLIGTSGSQQFF
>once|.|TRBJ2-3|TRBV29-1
TGCAGCTCCCTGAAGGGGGATACGCAATATTTT
CSSLKGDTQYF
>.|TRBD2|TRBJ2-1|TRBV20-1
TGCAGTGCTGTCCGTCTAGCGGGTTACAATGAGCAGTTCTTC
CSAVRLAGYNEQFF
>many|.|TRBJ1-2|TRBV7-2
TGTGCCAGCAGCCCAGGGTATGGCTACACCTTC
CASSPGYGYTF
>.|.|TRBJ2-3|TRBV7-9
TGCGCCAGCAGCCAAAGTCCTGGGTACACAGATACGCAGTATTTT
CASSQSPGYTDTQYF
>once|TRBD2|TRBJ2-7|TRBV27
TGTGCCAGCGCTTCGCTAGCGGGGGGGACGTACGAGCAGTACTTC
CASASLAGGTYEQYF
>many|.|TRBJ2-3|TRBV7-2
TGTGCCAGCAGCCTCCAAGATACGCAGTATTTT
CASSLQDTQYF
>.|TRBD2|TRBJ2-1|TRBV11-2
TGTGCCAGCAGCTTAGAGGGGCTAGCGGGGGTGGAGCAGTTCTTC
CASSLEGLAGVEQFF
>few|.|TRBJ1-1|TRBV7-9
TGTGCCAGCAGCCGCTCGGGGTACAGTGAAGCTTTCTTT
CASSRSGYSEAFF
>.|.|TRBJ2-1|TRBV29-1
TGCTCCGGACAGAGCCTCAATGAGCAGTTCTTC
CSGQSLNEQFF
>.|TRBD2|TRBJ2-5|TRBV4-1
TGCGCCAGCAGCCAAGATACGGGGGGAAGCCAAGAGACCCAGTACTTC
CASSQDTGGSQETQYF
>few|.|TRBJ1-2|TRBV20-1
TGCAGTGCCCCCAACTATGGCTACACCTTC
CSAPNYGYTF
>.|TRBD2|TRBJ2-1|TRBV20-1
TGCAGTGCTAGAAATGCCCCGGGACTAGCGGGAGACAATGAGCAGTTCTTC
CSARNAPGLAGDNEQFF
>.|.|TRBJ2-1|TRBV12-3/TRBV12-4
TGTGCCAGCAGTCGGAGGGGGAGATACAATGAGCAGTTCTTC
CASSRRGRYNEQFF
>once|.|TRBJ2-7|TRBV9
TGTGCCAGCAGCCAAGAAGGAGTCTGGGAGCAGTACTTC
CASSQEGVWEQYF
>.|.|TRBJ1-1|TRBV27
TGTGCCAGCAGTCCGACAGGAGACCCTGAAGCTTTCTTT
CASSPTGDPEAFF
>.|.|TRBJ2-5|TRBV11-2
TGTGCCAGCAGCTTAAACCAAGAGACCCAGTACTTC
CASSLNQETQYF
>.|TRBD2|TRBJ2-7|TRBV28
TGTGCCAGCAGACGGGGGGGGGTTCAGTACTTC
CASRRGGVQYF
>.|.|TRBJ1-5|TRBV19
TGTGCCAGTAGTATTAGCCCGGGGGAGGGCAATCAGCCCCAGCATTTT
CASSISPGEGNQPQHF
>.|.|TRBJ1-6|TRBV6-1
TGTGCCAGCAGTGACGGGCCCTGGGATTCACCCCTCCACTTT
CASSDGPWDSPLHF
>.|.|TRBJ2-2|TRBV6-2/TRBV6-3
TGTGCCAGCAGAACTACCAACGCGAACACCGGGGAGCTGTTTTTT
CASRTTNANTGELFF
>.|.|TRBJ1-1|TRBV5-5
TGTGCCAGCAGCGGAGGCGTCGGGAGTGAAGCTTTCTTT
CASSGGVGSEAFF
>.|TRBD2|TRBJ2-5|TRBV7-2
TGTGCCAGCAGCTTACCCGGGGTAGCGGGAGCGGAAGAGACCCAGTACTTC
CASSLPGVAGAEETQYF
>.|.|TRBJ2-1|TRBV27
TGTGCCACTCTTGCGGGTTTAGGGTACAATGAGCAGTTCTTC
CATLAGLGYNEQFF
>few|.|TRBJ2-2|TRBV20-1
TGCAGTGCTAGAGATCCTAACCTCCCGGCCACCGGGGAGCTGTTTTTT
CSARDPNLPATGELFF
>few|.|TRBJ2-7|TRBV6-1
TGTGCCAGCAATGACAGCCCGTACTACGAGCAGTACTTC
CASNDSPYYEQYF
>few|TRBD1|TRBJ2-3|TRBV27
TGTGCCAGCATTCCATGGCAGGGGGCTATAGATACGCAGTATTTT
CASIPWQGAIDTQYF
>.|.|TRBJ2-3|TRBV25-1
TGTGCCAGCGGGGATAGAAACACAGATACGCAGTATTTT
CASGDRNTDTQYF
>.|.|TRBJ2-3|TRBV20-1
TGCAGTGCTAGACCACACCATACGCAGTATTTT
CSARPHHTQYF
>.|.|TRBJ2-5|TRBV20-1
TGCAGTGCTAGAGATACCGACAGATCAAGGGAGACCCAGTACTTC
CSARDTDRSRETQYF
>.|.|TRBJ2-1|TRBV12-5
TGTGCTAGTGGTTCCCACCTGAGCGGACCGTACAATGAGCAGTTCTTC
CASGSHLSGPYNEQFF
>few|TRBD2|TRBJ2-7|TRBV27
TGTGCCAGCAGTCTCCAGGGACTAGCGCAAACGCAGTACTTC
CASSLQGLAQTQYF
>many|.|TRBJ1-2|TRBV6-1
TGTGCCAGTTACTACGCGGCAAGCAGTGGCTACACCTTC
CASYYAASSGYTF
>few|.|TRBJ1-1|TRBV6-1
TGTGCCAGCATGGGGCACACTGAAGCTTTCTTT
CASMGHTEAFF
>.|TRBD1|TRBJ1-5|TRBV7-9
TGTGCCAGCAGCTCCACAGGGGCTCATCAGCCCCAGCATTTT
CASSSTGAHQPQHF